The T cell receptor beta chain described here comes from a study of siplizumab effects on memory and regulatory T cells. Study conclusions and caveats: Naive T cells looked more diverse than memory cells, and they looked like major contributors to the alloresponse. Controls showed an average of around 25% Treg-derived mappable alloreactive CD4+ clones, while siplizumab showed nearly 70%. Significantly reduced by siplizumab was the cumulative frequency of alloreactive sequences, namely those traceable to unstimulated CD4+ memory cells.

As regards this clone: Its antigen is still unknown.

The assay covered 100,000 or so TCR templates per sample. Sequenced by immunoSEQ multiplex PCR; TCRdb stores in-frame clones only, minus some. Of tens of thousands of clones listed, approximately 93% were seen once; the top ten hold over 4%. Germline CDR1 and CDR2: GTSNPN and SVGIG (reference sequence). The CDR3 sequence is 12 residues long. V trimming: 5 bases; J trimming: 7 bases; junction bases outside the gene matches: 1. V gene TRBV30 combines with J gene TRBJ2-2, with 10 bases lining up with TRBD1. What was sequenced was CD8+ T cells sorted from blood. The source of this sequence is a human donor in good health. CDR3 protein: CAWGQGVGELFF. The CDR3 DNA reads as TGTGCCTGGGGACAGGGGGTCGGGGAGCTGTTTTTT.